This T cell receptor (beta chain) was found in a study of blood T cell repertoires in COVID-19. Background on the study: PBMCs, B-cell-depleted T cells, or T cells were the source of the cDNA or gDNA that made up the material.

CDR3 size: 18 residues. V gave up 3 bases and J gave up 0 bases; unmatched junction bases: 6. CDR1 and CDR2 (germline): KGHSH, LQKENI. This clone was observed a single time. Original handling: Reference gene primer amplification in the assay estimated nucleated cell counts. Some clones are missing from TCRdb's copy, which holds only in-frame ones; the method was immunoSEQ multiplex PCR. D and trimming were read from the DNA, whereas the V and J calls and clone size are those reported in that table. The sample has around 180,000 clones; more than 65% are singletons. Participant-reported clinical history was the basis for cohort assignment.

Material: PBMCs or T cells enriched from blood (not recorded which). V and J are TRBV18 and TRBJ2-1, with 12 positions matching TRBD2. The source of this sequence is a woman aged 50 to 60 with acute COVID-19. In DNA, the CDR3 is TGTGCCAGCTCACCTGGACTAGCGGGGCCTGCCTCCTACAATGAGCAGTTCTTC. Its protein is CASSPGLAGPASYNEQFF.